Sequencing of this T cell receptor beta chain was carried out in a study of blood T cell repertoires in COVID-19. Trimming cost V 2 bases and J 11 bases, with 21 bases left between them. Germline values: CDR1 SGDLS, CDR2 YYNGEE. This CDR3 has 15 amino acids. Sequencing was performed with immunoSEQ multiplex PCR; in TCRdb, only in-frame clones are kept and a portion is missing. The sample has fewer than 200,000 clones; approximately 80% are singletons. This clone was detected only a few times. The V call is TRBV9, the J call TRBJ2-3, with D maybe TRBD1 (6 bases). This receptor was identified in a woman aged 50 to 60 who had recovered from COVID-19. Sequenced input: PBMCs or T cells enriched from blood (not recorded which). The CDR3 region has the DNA TGTGCCAGCAGCGTCTCCGGGACATCTGAATCGGGGCAGTATTTT. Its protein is CASSVSGTSESGQYF.